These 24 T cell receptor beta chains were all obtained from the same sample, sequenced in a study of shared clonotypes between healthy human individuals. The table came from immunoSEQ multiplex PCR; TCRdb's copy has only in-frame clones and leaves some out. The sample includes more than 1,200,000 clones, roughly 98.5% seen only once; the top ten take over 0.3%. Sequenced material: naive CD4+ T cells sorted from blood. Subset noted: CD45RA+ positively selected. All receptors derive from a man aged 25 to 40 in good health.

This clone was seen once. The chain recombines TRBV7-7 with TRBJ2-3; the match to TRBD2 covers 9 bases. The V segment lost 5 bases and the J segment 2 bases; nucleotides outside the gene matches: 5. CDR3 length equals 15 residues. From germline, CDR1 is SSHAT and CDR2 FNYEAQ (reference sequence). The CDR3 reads CASSPGLALTDTQYF. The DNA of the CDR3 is TGTGCCAGCAGCCCGGGACTAGCCCTCACAGATACGCAGTATTTT.

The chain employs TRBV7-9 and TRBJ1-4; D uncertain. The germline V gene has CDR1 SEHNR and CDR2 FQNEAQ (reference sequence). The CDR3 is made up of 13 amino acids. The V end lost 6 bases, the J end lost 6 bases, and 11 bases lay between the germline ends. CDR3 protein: CASRIIGHEKLFF. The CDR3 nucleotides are TGTGCCAGCAGAATAATAGGGCATGAAAAACTGTTTTTT.

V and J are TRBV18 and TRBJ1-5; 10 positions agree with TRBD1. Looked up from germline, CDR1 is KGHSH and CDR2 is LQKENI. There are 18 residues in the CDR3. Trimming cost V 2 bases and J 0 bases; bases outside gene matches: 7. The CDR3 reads CASSPTAGTGASNQPQHF. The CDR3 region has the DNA TGTGCCAGCTCACCAACCGCCGGGACAGGGGCTAGCAATCAGCCCCAGCATTTT.

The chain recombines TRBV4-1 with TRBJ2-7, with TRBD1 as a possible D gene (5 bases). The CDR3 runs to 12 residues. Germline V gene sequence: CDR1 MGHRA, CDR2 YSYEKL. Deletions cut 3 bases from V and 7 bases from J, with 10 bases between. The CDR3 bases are TGCGCCAGCAGCCAGCCAGGGCTTGAGCAGTACTTC. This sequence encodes CASSQPGLEQYF.

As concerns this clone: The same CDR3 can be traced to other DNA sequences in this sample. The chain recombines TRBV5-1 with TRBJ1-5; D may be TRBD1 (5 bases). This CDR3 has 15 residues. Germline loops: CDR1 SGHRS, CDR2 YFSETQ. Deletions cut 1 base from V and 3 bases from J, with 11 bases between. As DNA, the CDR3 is TGCGCCAGCAGCTTGTCGGGGGTTTCCAATCAGCCCCAGCATTTT. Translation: CASSLSGVSNQPQHF.

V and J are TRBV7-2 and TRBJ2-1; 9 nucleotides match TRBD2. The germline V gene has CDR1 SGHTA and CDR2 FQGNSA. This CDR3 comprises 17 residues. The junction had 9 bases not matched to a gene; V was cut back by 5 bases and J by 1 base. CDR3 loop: CASSATGSGSSYNEQFF. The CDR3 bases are TGTGCCAGCAGCGCCACGGGTAGCGGGAGTTCCTACAATGAGCAGTTCTTC.

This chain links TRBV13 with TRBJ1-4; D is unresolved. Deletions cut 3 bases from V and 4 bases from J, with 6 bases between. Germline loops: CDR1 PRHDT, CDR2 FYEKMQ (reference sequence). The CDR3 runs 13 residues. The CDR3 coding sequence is TGTGCCAGCAGCTTCGGTGATAATGAAAAACTGTTTTTT. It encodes CASSFGDNEKLFF. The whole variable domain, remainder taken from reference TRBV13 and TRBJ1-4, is AAGVIQSPRHLIKEKRETATLKCYPIPRHDTVYWYQQGPGQDPQFLISFYEKMQSDKGSIPDRFSAQQFSDYHSELNMSSLELGDSALYFCASSFGDNEKLFFGSGTQLSVL.

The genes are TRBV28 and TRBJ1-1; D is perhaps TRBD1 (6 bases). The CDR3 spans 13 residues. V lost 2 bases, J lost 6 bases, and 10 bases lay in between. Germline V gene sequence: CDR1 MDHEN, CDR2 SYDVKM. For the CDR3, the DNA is TGTGCCAGCAGTTTAGGTCAGGGGCCTGAAGCTTTCTTT. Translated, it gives CASSLGQGPEAFF.

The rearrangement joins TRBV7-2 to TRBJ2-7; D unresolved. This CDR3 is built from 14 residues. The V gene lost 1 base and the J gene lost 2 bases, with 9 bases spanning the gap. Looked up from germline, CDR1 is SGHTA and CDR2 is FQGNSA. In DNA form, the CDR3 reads TGTGCCAGCAGCTTAGACTCGTTCCCCTACGAGCAGTACTTC. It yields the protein CASSLDSFPYEQYF.

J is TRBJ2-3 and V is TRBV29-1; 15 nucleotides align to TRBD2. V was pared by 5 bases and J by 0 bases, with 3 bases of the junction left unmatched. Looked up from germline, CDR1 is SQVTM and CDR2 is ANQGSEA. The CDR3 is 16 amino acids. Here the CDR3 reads CSVLGTSGRSTDTQYF. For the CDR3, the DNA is TGCAGCGTTTTAGGGACTAGCGGGAGGAGCACAGATACGCAGTATTTT.

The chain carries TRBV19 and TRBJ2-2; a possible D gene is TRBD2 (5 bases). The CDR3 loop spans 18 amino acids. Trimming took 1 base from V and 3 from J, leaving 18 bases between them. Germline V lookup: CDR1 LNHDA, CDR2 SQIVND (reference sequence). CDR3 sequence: CASSIVRTSRTYTGELFF. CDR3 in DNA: TGTGCCAGTAGTATAGTTCGGACCAGTCGGACTTACACCGGGGAGCTGTTTTTT.

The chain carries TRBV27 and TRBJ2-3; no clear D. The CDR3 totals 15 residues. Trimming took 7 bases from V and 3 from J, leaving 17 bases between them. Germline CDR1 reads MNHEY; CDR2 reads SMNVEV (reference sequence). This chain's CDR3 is CASTRAGFKTDTQYF. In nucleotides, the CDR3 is TGTGCCAGCACCCGTGCCGGGTTCAAGACAGATACGCAGTATTTT.

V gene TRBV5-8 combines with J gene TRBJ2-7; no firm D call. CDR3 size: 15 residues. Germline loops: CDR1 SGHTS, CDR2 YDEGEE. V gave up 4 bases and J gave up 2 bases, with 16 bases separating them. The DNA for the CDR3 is TGTGCCAGCAGCCCGCGACCAACCGCCGCCTACGAGCAGTACTTC. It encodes CASSPRPTAAYEQYF. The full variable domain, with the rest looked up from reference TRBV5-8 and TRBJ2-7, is EAGVTQSPTHLIKTRGQQATLRCSPISGHTSVYWYQQALGLGLQFLLWYDEGEERNRGNFPPRFSGRQFPNYSSELNVNALELEDSALYLCASSPRPTAAYEQYFGPGTRLTVT.

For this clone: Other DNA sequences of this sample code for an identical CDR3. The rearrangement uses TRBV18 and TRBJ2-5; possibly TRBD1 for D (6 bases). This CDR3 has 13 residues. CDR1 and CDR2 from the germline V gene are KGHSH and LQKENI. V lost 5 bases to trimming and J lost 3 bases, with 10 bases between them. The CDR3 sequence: CASSSQGKETQYF. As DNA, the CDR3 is TGTGCCAGCTCATCACAGGGAAAAGAGACCCAGTACTTC.

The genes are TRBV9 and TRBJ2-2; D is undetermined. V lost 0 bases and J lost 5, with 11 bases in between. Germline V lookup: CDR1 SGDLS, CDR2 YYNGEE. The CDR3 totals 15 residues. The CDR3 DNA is TGTGCCAGCAGCGTAGGTACAGACCCTACCGGGGAGCTGTTTTTT. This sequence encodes CASSVGTDPTGELFF.

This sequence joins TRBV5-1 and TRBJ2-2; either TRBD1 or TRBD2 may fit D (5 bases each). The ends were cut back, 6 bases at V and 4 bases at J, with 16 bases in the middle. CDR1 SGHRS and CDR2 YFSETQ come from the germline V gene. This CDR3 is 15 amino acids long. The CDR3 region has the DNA TGCGCCAGCACGACGGTGGGGGTGAGCACCGGGGAGCTGTTTTTT. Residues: CASTTVGVSTGELFF.

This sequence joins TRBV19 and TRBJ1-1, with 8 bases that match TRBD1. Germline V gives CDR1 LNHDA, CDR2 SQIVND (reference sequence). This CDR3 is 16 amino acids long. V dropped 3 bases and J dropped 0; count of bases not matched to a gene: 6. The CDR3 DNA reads TGTGCCAGTAGTATTTATGTGGGACAGGTGAACACTGAAGCTTTCTTT. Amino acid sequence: CASSIYVGQVNTEAFF.

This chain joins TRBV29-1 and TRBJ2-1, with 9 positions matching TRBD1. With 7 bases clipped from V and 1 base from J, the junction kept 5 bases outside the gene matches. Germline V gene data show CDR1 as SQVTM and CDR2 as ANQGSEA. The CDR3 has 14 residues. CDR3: CSAGQGSSYNEQFF. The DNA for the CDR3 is TGCAGCGCCGGACAGGGGTCATCCTACAATGAGCAGTTCTTC.

CDR3 sequence reads: CASSFDLAGANVLTF. The CDR3 DNA follows: TGCGCCAGCAGCTTCGATCTTGCCGGGGCCAACGTCCTGACTTTC. The genes are TRBV5-1 and TRBJ2-6; D is unclear. V lost 2 bases and J 4 bases, leaving 10 bases between the germline ends. CDR1 and CDR2 from the germline V gene are SGHRS and YFSETQ. The CDR3 is 15 residues long.

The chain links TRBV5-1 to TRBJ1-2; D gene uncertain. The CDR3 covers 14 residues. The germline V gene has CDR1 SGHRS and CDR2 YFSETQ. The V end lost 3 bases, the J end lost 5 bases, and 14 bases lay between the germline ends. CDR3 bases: TGCGCCAGCAGCTCCACCCGAATGGAATATGGCTACACCTTC. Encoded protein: CASSSTRMEYGYTF.

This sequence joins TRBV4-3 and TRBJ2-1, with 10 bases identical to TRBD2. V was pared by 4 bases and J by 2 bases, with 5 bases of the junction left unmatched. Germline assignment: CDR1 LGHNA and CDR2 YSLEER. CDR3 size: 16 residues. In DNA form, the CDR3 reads TGCGCCAGCAGCCTAACTAGCGGGGTACCCTACAATGAGCAGTTCTTC. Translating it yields CASSLTSGVPYNEQFF.

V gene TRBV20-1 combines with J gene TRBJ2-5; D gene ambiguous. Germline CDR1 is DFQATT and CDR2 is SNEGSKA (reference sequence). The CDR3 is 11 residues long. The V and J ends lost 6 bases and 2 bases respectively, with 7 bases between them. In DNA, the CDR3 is TGCAGTGCCTTGCGGCAAGAGACCCAGTACTTC. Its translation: CSALRQETQYF.

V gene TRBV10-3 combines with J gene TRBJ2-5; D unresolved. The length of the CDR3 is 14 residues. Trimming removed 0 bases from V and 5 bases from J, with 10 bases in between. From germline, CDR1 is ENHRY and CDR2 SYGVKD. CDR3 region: CAISESPAWETQYF. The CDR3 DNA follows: TGTGCCATCAGTGAGTCCCCAGCTTGGGAGACCCAGTACTTC.

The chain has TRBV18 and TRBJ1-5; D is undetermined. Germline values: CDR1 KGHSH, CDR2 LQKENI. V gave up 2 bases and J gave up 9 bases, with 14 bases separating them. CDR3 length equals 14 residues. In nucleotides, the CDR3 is TGTGCCAGCTCACCAGCAGGAGCCCATGGGCCCCAGCATTTT. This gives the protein CASSPAGAHGPQHF.